These 8 T cell receptor beta chains share one sample of origin, sequenced in a study of vaccination effects on CD4 cells after COVID-19. The ViraFEST assay expanded antigen-specific CD4+ T cells with viral peptide pools before sequencing. Culture proceeded for roughly ten days, and CD4+ T cells were then isolated. Participants received two doses of either the BNT162b2 or mRNA-1273 vaccine. Using immunoSEQ multiplex PCR, the repertoire was profiled, and TCRdb retains in-frame clones only, with some absent. The profile shows tens of thousands of clones, less than 80% of them singletons. No antigen has been identified for these receptors. Sample: CD4+ T cells from PBMCs cultured with SARS-CoV-2 spike peptides, taken after COVID-19 vaccination. The receptors here all came from a human donor who received a COVID-19 vaccine.

The chain couples TRBV5-4 to TRBJ2-3; weak D call: TRBD2 (6 bases). The V and J ends lost 0 bases and 2 bases respectively, with 10 bases between them. This CDR3 spans 15 amino acids. Per germline, CDR1 SGHNT and CDR2 YYREEE (reference sequence). CDR3 in amino acids: CASSLVRGYTDTQYF. The DNA for the CDR3 is TGTGCCAGCAGCTTGGTGCGGGGTTACACAGATACGCAGTATTTT.

The chain uses TRBV3-1 (or the pseudogene TRBV3-2) and TRBJ1-4; TRBD1 aligns across 9 bases. This CDR3 is 15 amino acids long. Unmatched junction bases numbered 6, after V lost 1 base and J lost 9 bases. CDR1 and CDR2 from the germline V gene are LGHDT and YNNKEL (reference sequence). The DNA for the CDR3 is TGTGCCAGCAGCCAAGCCGGGACAGGGTTTAAAAAACTGTTTTTT. Amino acids: CASSQAGTGFKKLFF.

The chain couples TRBV28 to TRBJ2-1, with D possibly being TRBD1 or TRBD2 (7 bases each). The V and J ends lost 3 bases and 1 base respectively, with 13 bases between them. The V gene's germline CDR1 is MDHEN and CDR2 SYDVKM. The CDR3 length is 16 residues. Here the CDR3 reads CASSFIRGGSYNEQFF. CDR3 DNA: TGTGCCAGCAGTTTTATCAGGGGGGGATCCTACAATGAGCAGTTCTTC.

This clone was found once. The V gene is TRBV7-6, the J gene TRBJ2-7; perhaps TRBD2 as D (6 bases). The CDR3 has 15 amino acids. The V end lost 1 base, the J end lost 1 base, and 11 bases lay between the germline ends. Germline V gene lookup returns CDR1 SGHVS and CDR2 FNYEAQ. The CDR3 sequence is CASSLGSGGSYEQYF. CDR3 in DNA: TGTGCCAGCAGCTTAGGGTCTGGGGGGTCCTACGAGCAGTACTTC.

The chain links TRBV5-4 to TRBJ1-2; D is unclear. CDR3 length equals 15 residues. Trimming cost V 0 bases and J 2 bases, with 11 bases left between them. The germline V gene has CDR1 SGHNT and CDR2 YYREEE (reference sequence). The CDR3, as DNA: TGTGCCAGCAGCTTGGTGGCCGAGGCCAACTATGGCTACACCTTC. This gives the protein CASSLVAEANYGYTF.

This clone has more than one count but fewer than ten. The rearrangement joins TRBV10-3 to TRBJ2-2, with unresolved D. Between the trimmed V and J ends, which lost 2 bases and 5 bases, there was a span of 3 bases. The CDR3 covers 12 residues. The germline V gene has CDR1 ENHRY and CDR2 SYGVKD. CDR3 sequence: CAISEGTGELFF. CDR3 sequence (DNA): TGTGCCATCAGTGAGGGAACCGGGGAGCTGTTTTTT.

This chain connects TRBV6-6 to TRBJ1-4, with TRBD1 identical over 7 bases. Germline-derived CDR1 and CDR2 are MNHNY and SVGAGI (reference sequence). The V and J ends lost 2 bases and 5 bases, in that order; junction bases with no gene match: 5. The CDR3 is 15 amino acids. The CDR3 DNA is TGTGCCAGCAGTTACCGGGACAGCAGGAATGAAAAACTGTTTTTT. Amino acid sequence: CASSYRDSRNEKLFF.

J is TRBJ1-1 and V is TRBV19; D gene unclear. Germline CDR1 LNHDA, CDR2 SQIVND (reference sequence). This CDR3 region has 11 residues. The V gene lost 8 bases and the J gene lost 5 bases, with 9 bases spanning the gap. The CDR3 coding sequence is TGTGCCAGTCAACACCGGACTGAAGCTTTCTTT. This gives the protein CASQHRTEAFF.